This TCR beta chain was recorded in a study of vaccination effects on CD4 cells after COVID-19. General observations from the study: Clones induced by infection and by vaccine showed marked clonal contraction late after vaccination.

Points on this clone: Its antigen is not known.

Losses at the gene ends were 7 bases for V and 6 bases for J; bases not matched to a gene: 14. This CDR3 has 16 amino acids. Germline CDR1 is LGHDT and CDR2 is YNNKEL (reference sequence). Produced via immunoSEQ multiplex PCR; TCRdb's table is partial and in-frame only. The table lists approximately 87,000 clones, 60% to 80% of them singletons. ViraFEST expansion of antigen-specific CD4+ T cells with viral peptide pools preceded sequencing. Scientists isolated CD4+ T cells after a roughly ten-day culture period ended. The sample consisted of CD4+ T cells from PBMCs cultured with HCoV-229E spike peptides, taken before COVID-19 vaccination. The receptor was derived from a human donor who received a COVID-19 vaccine. This chain connects TRBV3-1 (or the pseudogene TRBV3-2) to TRBJ1-1; the match to TRBD1 covers 10 bases. The CDR3 loop is CASTLRPGQGFPEAFF. The CDR3, as DNA: TGTGCCAGCACCCTCAGACCGGGACAGGGGTTCCCTGAAGCTTTCTTT.